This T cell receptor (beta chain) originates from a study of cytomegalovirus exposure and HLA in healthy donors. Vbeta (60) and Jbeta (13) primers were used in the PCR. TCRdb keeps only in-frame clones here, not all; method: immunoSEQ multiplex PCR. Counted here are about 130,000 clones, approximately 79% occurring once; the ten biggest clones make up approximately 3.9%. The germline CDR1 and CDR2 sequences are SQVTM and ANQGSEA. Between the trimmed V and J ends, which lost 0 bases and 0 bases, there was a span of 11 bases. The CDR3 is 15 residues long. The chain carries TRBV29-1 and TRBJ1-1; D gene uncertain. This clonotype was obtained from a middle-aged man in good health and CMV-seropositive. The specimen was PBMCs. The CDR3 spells CSVEDLPDMNTEAFF. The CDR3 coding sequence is TGCAGCGTTGAAGATCTTCCAGATATGAACACTGAAGCTTTCTTT.